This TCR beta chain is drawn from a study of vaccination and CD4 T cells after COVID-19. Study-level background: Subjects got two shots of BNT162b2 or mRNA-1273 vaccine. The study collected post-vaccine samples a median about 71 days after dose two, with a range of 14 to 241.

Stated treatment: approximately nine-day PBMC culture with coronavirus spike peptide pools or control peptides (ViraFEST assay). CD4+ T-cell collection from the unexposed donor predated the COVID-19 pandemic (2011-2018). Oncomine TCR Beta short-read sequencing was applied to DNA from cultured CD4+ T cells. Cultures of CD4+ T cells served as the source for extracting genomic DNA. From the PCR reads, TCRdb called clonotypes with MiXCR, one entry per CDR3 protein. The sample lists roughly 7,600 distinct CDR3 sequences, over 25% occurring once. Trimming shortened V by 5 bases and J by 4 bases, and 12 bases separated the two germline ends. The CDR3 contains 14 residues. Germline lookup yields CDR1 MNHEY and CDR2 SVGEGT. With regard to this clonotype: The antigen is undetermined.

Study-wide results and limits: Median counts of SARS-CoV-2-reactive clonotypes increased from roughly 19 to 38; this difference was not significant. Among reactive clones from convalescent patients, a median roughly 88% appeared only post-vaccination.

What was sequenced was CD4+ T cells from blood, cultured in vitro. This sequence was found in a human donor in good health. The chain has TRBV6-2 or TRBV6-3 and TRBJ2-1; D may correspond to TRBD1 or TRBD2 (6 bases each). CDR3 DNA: TGTGCCAGCAGTAACCGGGGGCCGTACAATGAGCAGTTCTTC. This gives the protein CASSNRGPYNEQFF.